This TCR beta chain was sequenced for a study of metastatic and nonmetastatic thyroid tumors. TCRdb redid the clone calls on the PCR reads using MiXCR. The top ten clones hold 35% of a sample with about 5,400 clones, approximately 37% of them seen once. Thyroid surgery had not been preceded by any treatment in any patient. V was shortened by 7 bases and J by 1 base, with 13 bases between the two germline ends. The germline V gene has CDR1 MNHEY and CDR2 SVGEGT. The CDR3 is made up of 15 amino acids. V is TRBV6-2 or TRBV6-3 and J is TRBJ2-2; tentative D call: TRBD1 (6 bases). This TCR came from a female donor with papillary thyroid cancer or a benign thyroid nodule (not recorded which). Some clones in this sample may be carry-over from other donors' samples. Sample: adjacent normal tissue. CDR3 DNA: TGTGCCAGCACGACAGGAGCTCTGAACACCGGGGAGCTGTTTTTT. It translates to CASTTGALNTGELFF.